The TCR beta chain under discussion was sequenced for a study of cytomegalovirus exposure and HLA in healthy donors. Germline V gene sequence: CDR1 SGDLS, CDR2 YYNGEE. The V segment lost 4 bases and the J segment 1 base; nucleotides outside the gene matches: 6. This CDR3 region has 16 residues. TCRdb keeps only in-frame clones here, not all; method: immunoSEQ multiplex PCR. The sample lists some 150,000 clones; 90% to 95% were seen once. This chain links TRBV9 with TRBJ2-2; TRBD2 matches at 8 bases. The clonotype was recovered from a man aged 18 to 29 in good health and CMV-seronegative. Sequencing was carried out using PBMCs. CDR3 nucleotides: TGTGCCAGCAGCCCGCGACTAGCGTTGAACACCGGGGAGCTGTTTTTT. Translation: CASSPRLALNTGELFF.